The present T cell receptor (beta chain) was sequenced within a study of cytomegalovirus exposure and HLA in healthy donors. About the study: There were more than 350 genotyped donors. Of these, 75% to 90% fell in the genetic ancestry cluster associated with self-reported Caucasian donors. Study-level points and caveats: Rarity marked most TCR sequences, yet some public TCRs occurred in many donors. Presence/absence analyses took donor sequencing depth as roughly uniform. With high specificity and sensitivity, the classifier reportedly diagnosed cytomegalovirus status.

Germline CDR1 MNHEY, CDR2 SVGAGI. The CDR3 runs 14 residues. The V end lost 7 bases, the J end lost 5 bases, and 17 bases lay between the germline ends. A remark on this clone: Its antigen is unknown.

With 60 Vbeta and 13 Jbeta primers, the PCR was carried out. Some clones are missing from TCRdb's copy, which holds only in-frame ones; the method was immunoSEQ multiplex PCR. Among 100,000 to 150,000 clones listed, 75% to 85% were seen once. The sample consisted of PBMCs. The clonotype originates from a man under 40 in good health and CMV-seropositive. The rearrangement links TRBV6-5 to TRBJ1-1; unclear D gene. The CDR3 reads CASTTTRSATEAFF. Written as DNA, the CDR3 is TGTGCCAGCACCACTACGAGGAGTGCGACTGAAGCTTTCTTT.